These T cell receptor beta chains were read from a single sample in a study of blood T cell repertoires in COVID-19. Using immunoSEQ multiplex PCR, the repertoire was profiled, and TCRdb retains in-frame clones only, with some absent. The table includes about 250,000 clones, about 80% detected once. Sequenced sample: peripheral blood. The source is a woman older than 75 with active or convalescent COVID-19. CDR3s include the opening cysteine and the closing phenylalanine or tryptophan. Each record gives: clone size, D gene, V gene, J gene, CDR3 protein, CDR3 DNA. D genes are given only for firm matches. Clone size is not always given. Where it is, it says once, few, many or a class for expanded clones.

NA,NA,TRBV18,TRBJ1-4,CASSPREGIEKLFF,TGTGCCAGCTCACCCCGGGAGGGGATTGAAAAACTGTTTTTT
NA,NA,TRBV11-2,TRBJ1-1,CASSLREWGTEAFF,TGTGCCAGCAGCTTACGGGAGTGGGGCACTGAAGCTTTCTTT
NA,TRBD1,TRBV7-6,TRBJ2-2,CASSWEGGSTGELFF,TGTGCCAGCAGCTGGGAAGGGGGCTCTACCGGGGAGCTGTTTTTT
few,TRBD1,TRBV5-1,TRBJ2-7,CASSLRTGGEQYF,TGCGCCAGCAGCTTGCGGACAGGGGGCGAGCAGTACTTC
NA,TRBD2,TRBV5-1,TRBJ2-7,CASSGSPGGNIYEQYF,TGCGCCAGCAGCGGATCCCCCGGGGGGAACATCTACGAGCAGTACTTC
NA,NA,TRBV29-1,TRBJ1-2,CSVDRQGTYGYTF,TGCAGCGTTGATCGTCAGGGAACCTATGGCTACACCTTC
NA,TRBD1,TRBV2,TRBJ2-5,CASSSPDRGQETQYF,TGTGCCAGCAGCTCCCCCGACAGGGGCCAAGAGACCCAGTACTTC
NA,TRBD1,TRBV3-1/TRBV3-2,TRBJ1-1,CASSQSLGGSDTEAFF,TGTGCCAGCAGCCAATCACTAGGGGGCTCGGACACTGAAGCTTTCTTT
NA,NA,TRBV5-1,TRBJ2-7,CASSSGLSGYEQYF,TGCGCCAGCAGCTCAGGACTAAGCGGTTACGAGCAGTACTTC
NA,NA,TRBV12-5,TRBJ1-1,CASGRGHINTEAFF,TGTGCTAGTGGACGAGGACATATTAACACTGAAGCTTTCTTT
NA,NA,TRBV5-6,TRBJ1-1,CASSSLDRNTEAFF,TGTGCCAGCAGCTCCTTAGACAGGAACACTGAAGCTTTCTTT
NA,NA,TRBV24-1,TRBJ2-1,CATSVPGTYNEQFF,TGTGCCACCAGTGTCCCGGGGACCTACAATGAGCAGTTCTTC